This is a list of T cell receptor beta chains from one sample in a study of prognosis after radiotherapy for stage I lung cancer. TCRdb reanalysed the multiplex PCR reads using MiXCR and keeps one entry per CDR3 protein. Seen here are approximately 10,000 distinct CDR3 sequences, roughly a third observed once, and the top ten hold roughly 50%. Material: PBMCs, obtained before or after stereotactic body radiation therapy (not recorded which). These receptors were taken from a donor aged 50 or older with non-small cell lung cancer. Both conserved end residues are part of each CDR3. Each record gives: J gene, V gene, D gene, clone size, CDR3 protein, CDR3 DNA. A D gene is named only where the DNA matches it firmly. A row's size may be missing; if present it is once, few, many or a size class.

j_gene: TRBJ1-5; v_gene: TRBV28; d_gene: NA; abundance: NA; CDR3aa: CASRSLRNQPQHF; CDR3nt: TGTGCCAGCAGGAGTCTGCGCAATCAGCCCCAGCATTTT
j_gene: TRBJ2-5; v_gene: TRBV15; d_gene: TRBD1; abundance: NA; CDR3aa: CVTSRDDRVWETRYF; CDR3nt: TGTGTCACCAGCAGGGATGACAGGGTTTGGGAGACCCGGTACTTC
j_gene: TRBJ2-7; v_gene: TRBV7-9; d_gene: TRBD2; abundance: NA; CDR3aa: CAGSPGLAGAYEQYF; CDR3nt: TGTGCCGGCAGTCCTGGACTAGCGGGGGCGTACGAGCAGTACTTC
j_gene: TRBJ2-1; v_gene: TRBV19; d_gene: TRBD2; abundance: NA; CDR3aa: CASSRRDSWREGREQFF; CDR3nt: TGTGCCAGTAGTCGGAGGGATTCTTGGCGGGAGGGCCGGGAGCAGTTCTTC
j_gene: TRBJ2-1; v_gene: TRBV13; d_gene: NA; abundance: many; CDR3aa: CASNTAEYYNEQFF; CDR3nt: TGTGCCAGCAACACAGCGGAATACTACAATGAGCAGTTCTTC
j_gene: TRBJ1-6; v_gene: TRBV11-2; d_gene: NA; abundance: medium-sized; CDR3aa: CASSLIVAGVESPLHF; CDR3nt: TGTGCCAGCAGCTTAATAGTGGCAGGGGTTGAGTCACCCCTCCACTTT
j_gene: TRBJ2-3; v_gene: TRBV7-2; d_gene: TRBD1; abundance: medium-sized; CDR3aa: CASSKDRGRPDTQYF; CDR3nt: TGTGCCAGCAGCAAGGACAGGGGGCGCCCAGATACGCAGTATTTT
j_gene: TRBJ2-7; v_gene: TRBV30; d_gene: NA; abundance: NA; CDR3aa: CAWKGWQSYEQYF; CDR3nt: TGTGCCTGGAAAGGCTGGCAGTCCTACGAGCAGTACTTC
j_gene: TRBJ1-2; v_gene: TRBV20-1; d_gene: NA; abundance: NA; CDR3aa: CSARPPAYSRGFGYTF; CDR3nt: TGCAGTGCTAGACCCCCCGCGTATAGTCGGGGTTTTGGCTACACCTTC
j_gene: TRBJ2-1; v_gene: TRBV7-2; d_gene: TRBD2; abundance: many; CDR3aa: CASSTIAGGIDEQFF; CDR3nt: TGTGCCAGCAGCACTATAGCGGGAGGGATCGATGAGCAGTTCTTC
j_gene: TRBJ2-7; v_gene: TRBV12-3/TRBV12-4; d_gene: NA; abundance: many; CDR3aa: CASSLGVTGHEQYF; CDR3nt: TGTGCCAGCAGTTTGGGTGTGACAGGACACGAGCAGTACTTC
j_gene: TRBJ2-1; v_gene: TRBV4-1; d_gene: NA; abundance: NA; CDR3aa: CANQDYLNEQFF; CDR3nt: TGCGCCAACCAAGACTATCTCAATGAGCAGTTCTTC
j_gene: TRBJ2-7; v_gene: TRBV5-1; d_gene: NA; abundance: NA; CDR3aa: CASSLGPEGEQYF; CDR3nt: TGCGCCAGCAGCTTAGGCCCGGAGGGCGAGCAGTACTTC
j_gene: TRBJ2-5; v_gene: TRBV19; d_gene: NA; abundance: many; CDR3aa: CASGLGGTQYF; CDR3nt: TGTGCCAGCGGGCTTGGGGGAACCCAGTACTTC
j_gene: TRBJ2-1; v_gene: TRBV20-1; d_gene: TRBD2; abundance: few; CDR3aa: CSARLNVLGLAGGDEQFF; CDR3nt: TGCAGTGCTAGGCTCAACGTTCTGGGACTAGCGGGAGGGGATGAGCAGTTCTTC
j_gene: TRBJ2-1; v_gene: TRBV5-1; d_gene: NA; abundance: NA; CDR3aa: CASSLLAPTFYNEKFF; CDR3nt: TGCGCCAGCAGCTTGTTGGCTCCAACCTTTTACAATGAAAAGTTCTTC
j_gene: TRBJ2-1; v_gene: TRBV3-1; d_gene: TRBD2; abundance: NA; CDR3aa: CASSQTSGGPSYNEQFF; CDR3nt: TGTGCCAGCAGCCAGACTAGCGGGGGGCCCTCCTACAATGAGCAGTTCTTC
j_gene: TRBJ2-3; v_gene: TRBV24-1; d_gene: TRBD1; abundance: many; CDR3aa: CATGTGATDTQYF; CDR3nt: TGTGCCACCGGGACAGGGGCCACAGATACGCAGTATTTT
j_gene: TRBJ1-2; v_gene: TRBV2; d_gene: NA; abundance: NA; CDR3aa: CASRVGNYGYTF; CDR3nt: TGTGCCAGCAGGGTAGGCAACTATGGCTACACCTTC
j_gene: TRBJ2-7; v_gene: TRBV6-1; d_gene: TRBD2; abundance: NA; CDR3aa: CASRTQGTSGSSYEQYF; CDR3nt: TGTGCCAGCAGAACTCAAGGGACTAGCGGGAGTTCCTACGAGCAGTACTTC
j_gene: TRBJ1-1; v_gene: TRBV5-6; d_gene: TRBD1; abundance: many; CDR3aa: CASSWGDRDTEAFF; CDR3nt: TGTGCCAGCAGCTGGGGCGACAGGGACACTGAAGCTTTCTTT
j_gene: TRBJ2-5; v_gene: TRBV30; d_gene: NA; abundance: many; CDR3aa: CAWVHRAGETQYF; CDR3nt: TGTGCCTGGGTTCACAGGGCAGGAGAGACCCAGTACTTC
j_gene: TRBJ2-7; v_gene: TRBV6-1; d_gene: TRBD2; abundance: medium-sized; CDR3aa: CASRLAGANSYEQYF; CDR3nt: TGTGCCAGCAGACTAGCGGGAGCGAACTCCTACGAGCAGTACTTC
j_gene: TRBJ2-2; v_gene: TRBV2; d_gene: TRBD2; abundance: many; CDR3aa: CASRKTSGDGGELFF; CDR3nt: TGTGCCAGCAGGAAGACTAGCGGGGATGGCGGGGAGCTGTTTTTT
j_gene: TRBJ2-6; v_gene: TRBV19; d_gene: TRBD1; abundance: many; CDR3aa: CASKTGTATSGANVLTF; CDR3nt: TGTGCCAGTAAGACCGGGACAGCCACCTCTGGGGCCAACGTCCTGACTTTC
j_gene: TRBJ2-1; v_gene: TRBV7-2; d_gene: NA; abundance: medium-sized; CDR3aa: CASSLTRENEQFF; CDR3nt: TGTGCCAGCAGCTTAACTAGAGAGAATGAGCAGTTCTTC
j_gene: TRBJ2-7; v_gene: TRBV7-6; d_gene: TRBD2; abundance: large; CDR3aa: CASSAGTSGTYEQYF; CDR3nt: TGTGCCAGCAGCGCAGGGACTAGCGGAACCTACGAGCAGTACTTC
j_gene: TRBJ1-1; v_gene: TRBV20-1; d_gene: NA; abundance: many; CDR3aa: CSVNRAFTEAFF; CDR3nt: TGCAGCGTAAACAGGGCCTTCACTGAAGCTTTCTTT
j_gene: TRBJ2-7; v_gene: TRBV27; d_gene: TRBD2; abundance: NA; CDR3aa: CVSSLSAGLAGNDQYF; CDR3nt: TGTGTCAGCAGTTTATCGGCCGGACTAGCGGGAAACGATCAGTACTTC
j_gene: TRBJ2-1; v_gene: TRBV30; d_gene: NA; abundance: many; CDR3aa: CAWSLGEEQFF; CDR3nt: TGTGCCTGGAGTTTGGGAGAGGAGCAGTTCTTC
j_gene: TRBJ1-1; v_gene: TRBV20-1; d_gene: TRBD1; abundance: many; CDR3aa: CSAESVSADRGPMNTEAFF; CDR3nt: TGCAGTGCGGAATCGGTGTCGGCCGACAGGGGACCCATGAACACTGAAGCTTTCTTT